The 8 T cell receptor beta chains presented below share a single source sample, sequenced in a study of vaccination and CD4 T cells after COVID-19. Noted treatment: approximately 9-day PBMC culture with coronavirus spike peptide pools or control peptides (ViraFEST assay). An Oncomine TCR Beta short-read assay was used to sequence the DNA from cultured CD4+ T cells. TCRdb re-analysed the PCR reads in MiXCR, keeping a single row per CDR3 protein. The sample shows about 20,000 distinct CDR3 sequences, roughly 47% of them seen only once. Their antigens are not known. Sequencing was performed on cultured CD4+ T cells from blood. These receptors all stem from a human donor with COVID-19.

This clonotype has only one observation. The rearrangement joins TRBV12-3 or TRBV12-4 to TRBJ1-2, with D perhaps matching TRBD1 (6 bases). Trimming took 2 bases from V and 7 from J, leaving 17 bases between them. The CDR3 consists of 15 residues. CDR3 nucleotides: TGTGCCAGCAGTTTACCTCAGGGGAAAGGGTTTGGCTACACCTTC. The encoded protein is CASSLPQGKGFGYTF.

The genes are TRBV7-2 and TRBJ1-5, with 8 bases aligning to TRBD1. Germline assignment: CDR1 SGHTA and CDR2 FQGNSA. The CDR3 contains 15 residues. V lost 5 bases, J lost 6 bases, and 9 bases stayed unmatched. Written as DNA, the CDR3 is TGTGCCAGCAGCACCCGGACAGGGACCGGTCAGCCCCAGCATTTT. Amino acid sequence: CASSTRTGTGQPQHF.

This chain uses TRBV2 with TRBJ1-2, with 8 positions matching TRBD1. The germline CDR1 and CDR2 sequences are SNHLY and FYNNEI. The V segment lost 6 bases and the J segment 7 bases; nucleotides outside the gene matches: 7. The CDR3 contains 13 residues. This chain's CDR3 is CASRRDRSGGYTF. CDR3 sequence (DNA): TGTGCCAGCAGAAGGGACAGGTCGGGTGGCTACACCTTC. Full variable domain (outside the CDR3, taken from reference TRBV2 and TRBJ1-2): EPEVTQTPSHQVTQMGQEVILRCVPISNHLYFYWYRQILGQKVEFLVSFYNNEISEKSEIFDDQFSVERPDGSNFTLKIRSTKLEDSAMYFCASRRDRSGGYTFGSGTRLTVV.

The chain couples TRBV7-2 to TRBJ2-1, with D maybe TRBD2 (6 bases). The germline V and J ends were trimmed by 0 bases and 3 bases, with 9 bases remaining between them. CDR3 length: 15 amino acids. Germline values: CDR1 SGHTA, CDR2 FQGNSA. CDR3: CASSLAPGGYNEQFF. The CDR3, as DNA: TGTGCCAGCAGCTTAGCGCCCGGGGGCTACAATGAGCAGTTCTTC.

The chain combines TRBV6-5 with TRBJ1-5; D is uncertain. The V and J ends lost 0 bases and 3 bases respectively, with 9 bases between them. In germline, CDR1 is MNHEY, CDR2 SVGAGI. There are 15 residues in the CDR3. The CDR3 DNA is TGTGCCAGCAGTTACTCTGGTGGGGTCAATCAGCCCCAGCATTTT. It specifies CASSYSGGVNQPQHF.

The chain couples TRBV6-1 to TRBJ1-3; 9 bases are a match to TRBD1. Germline V gene sequence: CDR1 MNHNS, CDR2 SASEGT. The CDR3 extends over 16 amino acids. Germline trimming cut 1 base from V and 2 bases from J; bases unmatched to any gene: 3. The CDR3 reads CASSEGGTGTGNTIYF. In DNA form, the CDR3 reads TGTGCCAGCAGTGAAGGAGGGACAGGGACTGGAAACACCATATATTTT.

The chain links TRBV11-2 to TRBJ2-1, with 7 bases that match TRBD2. The CDR3 extends over 12 amino acids. Germline values: CDR1 SGHAT, CDR2 FQNNGV. V dropped 5 bases and J dropped 14; count of bases not matched to a gene: 9. CDR3 residues: CASSPQRGVEFF. CDR3 bases: TGTGCCAGCAGCCCCCAGCGGGGCGTCGAGTTCTTC.

The chain recombines TRBV7-3 with TRBJ2-5, with D possibly being TRBD1 or TRBD2 (6 bases each). Trimming took off 8 bases at V and 5 bases at J, with 15 bases between the two ends. Per germline, CDR1 SGHTA and CDR2 FQGTGA. The CDR3 length is 13 residues. The CDR3 spells CASSRGAGETQYF. For the CDR3, the DNA is TGTGCCAGCTCGAGGGGGGCTGGGGAGACCCAGTACTTC.